This is a list of T cell receptor beta chains from one sample in a study of beta chain features in type 1 diabetes. Profiling relied on immunoSEQ multiplex PCR, and the TCRdb table lists in-frame clones only, not all of them. Among 200,000 to 250,000 clones, 9.6% were seen once, and the ten largest hold around 0.037%. Sequencing input: naive CD4+ T cells from blood. Receptors were obtained from a woman aged 18-29 years in good health. CDR3s include the opening cysteine and the closing phenylalanine or tryptophan. D genes are given only for firm matches. The size field is filled for only some rows; it gives once, few, many or a size class.

D	V	size	J	CDR3	DNA
NA	TRBV29-1	few	TRBJ1-1	CSVASTGRGGINTEAFF	TGCAGCGTTGCATCGACAGGACGAGGGGGTATAAACACTGAAGCTTTCTTT
NA	TRBV2	NA	TRBJ1-4	CASTRDSEKLFF	TGTGCCAGCACCAGGGATAGTGAAAAACTGTTTTTT
TRBD2	TRBV14	few	TRBJ2-5	CASSQPGLAGEETQYF	TGTGCCAGCAGCCAACCGGGACTAGCGGGAGAAGAGACCCAGTACTTC
TRBD2	TRBV30	many	TRBJ2-1	CAWSVSYGLVQFF	TGTGCCTGGAGTGTATCTTACGGACTAGTGCAGTTCTTC
NA	TRBV14	NA	TRBJ1-2	CASSQLGLVAGYTF	TGTGCCAGCAGCCAACTAGGCCTGGTGGCCGGCTACACCTTC
NA	TRBV29-1	NA	TRBJ2-7	CSVGGLHEQYF	TGCAGCGTTGGGGGACTTCACGAGCAGTACTTC
TRBD1	TRBV2	few	TRBJ1-5	CASRRDRGPNQPQHF	TGTGCCAGTCGCCGGGACAGGGGGCCTAATCAGCCCCAGCATTTT
TRBD1	TRBV18	few	TRBJ1-4	CASSLWTGAYEKLFF	TGTGCCAGCTCCCTCTGGACAGGCGCATATGAAAAACTGTTTTTT
TRBD1	TRBV29-1	few	TRBJ2-2	CSVGRTGGTGELFF	TGCAGCGTCGGAAGGACAGGGGGAACCGGGGAGCTGTTTTTT
NA	TRBV29-1	few	TRBJ1-4	CSVAQGSTNEKLFF	TGCAGCGTTGCCCAGGGGTCAACTAATGAAAAACTGTTTTTT
NA	TRBV4-1	NA	TRBJ1-1	CASSQERRAEAFF	TGCGCCAGCAGCCAAGAACGGAGGGCTGAAGCTTTCTTT
TRBD2	TRBV9	few	TRBJ2-1	CASSVDPSGGALDEQFF	TGTGCCAGCAGCGTAGATCCTAGCGGGGGGGCATTGGATGAGCAGTTCTTC
NA	TRBV2	NA	TRBJ1-5	CASAEDGQENQPQHF	TGTGCCAGCGCTGAGGACGGACAAGAAAATCAGCCCCAGCATTTT
NA	TRBV30	few	TRBJ2-1	CAWSHGGPEQFF	TGTGCCTGGAGTCACGGGGGACCCGAGCAGTTCTTC
NA	TRBV2	NA	TRBJ2-3	CASSAPGGVSRSGNTQYF	TGTGCCAGCAGTGCACCCGGGGGTGTCTCTCGGAGCGGAAATACGCAGTATTTT
TRBD1	TRBV14	NA	TRBJ1-2	CASSLSRTGGGYGYTF	TGTGCCAGCAGCCTCTCCCGGACAGGGGGCGGCTATGGCTACACCTTC
TRBD2	TRBV27	NA	TRBJ2-1	CASAETSGAYNEQFF	TGTGCCAGCGCAGAGACTAGCGGAGCCTACAATGAGCAGTTCTTC
NA	TRBV5-1	NA	TRBJ2-2	CASSLVLGPGELFF	TGCGCCAGCAGCTTGGTCCTCGGTCCCGGGGAGCTGTTTTTT
TRBD1	TRBV10-3	NA	TRBJ2-5	CAISEETGQVETQYF	TGTGCCATCAGTGAAGAGACAGGGCAAGTAGAGACCCAGTACTTC
NA	TRBV27	few	TRBJ2-7	CASSPGTYGEQYF	TGTGCCAGCAGTCCCGGGACTTATGGGGAGCAGTACTTC
NA	TRBV5-1	NA	TRBJ1-4	CASSFAGTTNEKLFF	TGCGCCAGCAGCTTTGCGGGGACCACTAATGAAAAACTGTTTTTT
NA	TRBV28	NA	TRBJ1-5	CASSLGGAEQPQHF	TGTGCCAGCAGTTTAGGGGGGGCTGAACAGCCCCAGCATTTT
NA	TRBV30	NA	TRBJ1-1	CAWNPLNTEAFF	TGTGCCTGGAATCCTCTGAACACTGAAGCTTTCTTT
NA	TRBV4-1	few	TRBJ1-5	CASSQVNNQPQHF	TGCGCCAGCAGCCAAGTTAACAATCAGCCCCAGCATTTT
TRBD1	TRBV11-1	NA	TRBJ1-2	CASRDRQGYYGYTF	TGTGCCAGCAGAGATCGACAGGGATACTATGGCTACACCTTC
NA	TRBV11-2	few	TRBJ1-2	CASSPISGGRDYGYTF	TGTGCCAGCAGCCCAATTTCAGGCGGCAGGGACTATGGCTACACCTTC
NA	TRBV11-1	few	TRBJ2-3	CASSLVGRSTDTQYF	TGTGCCAGCAGCTTAGTTGGCAGGAGCACAGATACGCAGTATTTT
TRBD1	TRBV5-6	NA	TRBJ2-5	CASSLTGGETQYF	TGTGCCAGCAGCCTGACAGGGGGAGAGACCCAGTACTTC
TRBD1	TRBV30	few	TRBJ2-5	CAWRARTGSQETQYF	TGTGCCTGGAGAGCCCGGACAGGCTCCCAAGAGACCCAGTACTTC
TRBD2	TRBV5-4	NA	TRBJ2-5	CASSLVSGRGETQYF	TGTGCCAGCAGCTTGGTTAGCGGGAGGGGTGAGACCCAGTACTTC
NA	TRBV18	NA	TRBJ2-3	CASSPQGVSTDTQYF	TGTGCCAGCTCACCTCAAGGGGTCAGCACAGATACGCAGTATTTT
NA	TRBV30	NA	TRBJ1-2	CAWSVRSPENYGYTF	TGTGCCTGGAGTGTACGGTCACCTGAGAACTATGGCTACACCTTC
TRBD1	TRBV7-6	few	TRBJ1-1	CASRRTGKTEAFF	TGTGCCAGCAGGCGGACAGGGAAGACTGAAGCTTTCTTT
TRBD2	TRBV27	NA	TRBJ2-1	CASSLSGREWFF	TGTGCCAGCAGTTTGTCCGGGAGGGAGTGGTTCTTC
TRBD2	TRBV6-5	few	TRBJ2-1	CASSQTSGSKNEQFF	TGTGCCAGCAGTCAGACTAGCGGGAGTAAGAATGAGCAGTTCTTC
TRBD1	TRBV29-1	few	TRBJ2-5	CSANSGGGRIQETQYF	TGCAGCGCCAACTCAGGGGGCGGAAGAATACAAGAGACCCAGTACTTC
NA	TRBV11-2	NA	TRBJ2-2	CASSYRAGYGELFF	TGTGCCAGCAGCTATAGGGCAGGGTACGGGGAGCTGTTTTTT
TRBD2	TRBV6-5	few	TRBJ2-1	CASRLAGGGNEQFF	TGTGCCAGCAGACTAGCGGGAGGGGGAAATGAGCAGTTCTTC
NA	TRBV5-1	NA	TRBJ1-2	CASRPGTPSVNGYTF	TGCGCCAGCAGGCCGGGGACTCCCTCAGTGAATGGCTACACCTTC
NA	TRBV5-1	NA	TRBJ2-5	CASSLRSTEETQYF	TGCGCCAGCAGCTTGAGGAGCACCGAAGAGACCCAGTACTTC
TRBD1	TRBV19	few	TRBJ1-2	CASSRPGQGYGYTF	TGTGCCAGTAGTAGACCGGGACAGGGATACGGCTACACCTTC
TRBD2	TRBV9	few	TRBJ2-7	CASSVGDRLADNSYEQYF	TGTGCCAGCAGCGTAGGGGATAGGCTAGCGGATAACTCCTACGAGCAGTACTTC
NA	TRBV5-1	few	TRBJ2-2	CASSLGQVTNTGELFF	TGCGCCAGCAGCTTGGGACAGGTGACGAACACCGGGGAGCTGTTTTTT
NA	TRBV11-1	NA	TRBJ1-1	CASSPLLVSNTEAFF	TGTGCCAGCAGCCCCCTATTGGTCTCGAACACTGAAGCTTTCTTT
NA	TRBV9	few	TRBJ2-5	CASSVDREETQYF	TGTGCCAGCAGCGTAGACAGGGAGGAGACCCAGTACTTC
NA	TRBV7-9	few	TRBJ1-2	CASSFQWGRVGGYTF	TGTGCCAGCAGCTTTCAGTGGGGGAGGGTTGGAGGCTACACCTTC
TRBD1	TRBV15	few	TRBJ1-5	CATAGGFRGNQPQHF	TGTGCCACGGCAGGGGGGTTTAGGGGCAATCAGCCCCAGCATTTT
NA	TRBV11-2	NA	TRBJ2-7	CASSSLLSWARYEQYF	TGTGCCAGCAGCTCGTTACTCAGCTGGGCCCGCTACGAGCAGTACTTC